The 23 T cell receptor beta chains presented below share a single source sample, sequenced in a study of cytomegalovirus exposure and HLA in healthy donors. Use of 60 Vbeta and 13 Jbeta primers characterized the PCR. TCRdb's table, derived via immunoSEQ multiplex PCR, lists solely in-frame clones and lacks some. The repertoire includes roughly 290,000 clones, 75% to 85% of them detected once, and approximately 0.3% sits in the top ten. Sequencing used PBMCs. These receptors all stem from a girl aged 2 to 9 in good health and CMV-seronegative.

Comments on this clone: Other DNA sequences from this sample encode an identical CDR3 as well. The rearrangement uses TRBV13 and TRBJ2-7; 10 nucleotides match TRBD1. Germline-derived CDR1 and CDR2 are PRHDT and FYEKMQ (reference sequence). This CDR3 contains 14 residues. The J segment lost 6 bases and the V segment lost 0 bases, leaving 2 bases of the junction unmatched. The CDR3 sequence is CASSLGTGGGEQYF. The CDR3 nucleotides are TGTGCCAGCAGCTTAGGGACAGGGGGCGGCGAGCAGTACTTC.

The chain employs TRBV6-5 and TRBJ2-7; possible D gene TRBD2, 5 bases. Trimming took off 0 bases at V and 6 bases at J, with 12 bases between the two ends. The CDR3 contains 14 residues. CDR1 MNHEY and CDR2 SVGAGI come from the germline V gene. Here the CDR3 DNA reads TGTGCCAGCAGTTACTCGAGGGCAGTGTTCGAGCAGTACTTC. Protein sequence: CASSYSRAVFEQYF.

The rearrangement joins TRBV9 to TRBJ2-5; D possibly corresponds to TRBD1 (6 bases). In germline, CDR1 is SGDLS, CDR2 YYNGEE. The CDR3 runs 15 residues. V was clipped by 3 bases and J by 1 base, with 13 bases between them. The DNA of the CDR3 is TGTGCCAGCAGCGACGGGACAACCTTCCAAGAGACCCAGTACTTC. It encodes CASSDGTTFQETQYF. The full variable domain, rest sourced from reference TRBV9 and TRBJ2-5, is DSGVTQTPKHLITATGQRVTLRCSPRSGDLSVYWYQQSLDQGLQFLIQYYNGEERAKGNILERFSAQQFPDLHSELNLSSLELGDSALYFCASSDGTTFQETQYFGPGTRLLVL.

This chain joins TRBV7-9 and TRBJ1-2; 7 nucleotides line up with TRBD1. V lost 4 bases, J lost 7 bases, and 3 bases stayed unmatched. This CDR3 spans 12 amino acids. Germline CDR1 is SEHNR and CDR2 is FQNEAQ (reference sequence). DNA for the CDR3: TGTGCCAGCAGCTCCGACAGGGCTGGCTACACCTTC. It encodes CASSSDRAGYTF.

The rearrangement joins TRBV14 to TRBJ2-5, with unresolved D. Trimming removed 1 base from V and 0 bases from J, with 12 bases in between. Germline-derived CDR1 and CDR2 are SGHDN and FVKESK. The CDR3 contains 16 residues. The CDR3 is CASSQGLQAYQETQYF. As DNA, the CDR3 is TGTGCCAGCAGCCAAGGTCTTCAGGCCTACCAAGAGACCCAGTACTTC.

J is TRBJ2-7 and V is TRBV4-1; 10 bases are shared with TRBD1. From germline, CDR1 is MGHRA and CDR2 YSYEKL. Germline trimming cut 0 bases from V and 3 bases from J; bases unmatched to any gene: 5. The CDR3 has 16 amino acids. The CDR3 nucleotides are TGCGCCAGCAGCCAAGATCCTGACAGGGGGCACTACGAGCAGTACTTC. It encodes CASSQDPDRGHYEQYF.

The chain has TRBV6-5 and TRBJ1-2; a possible D gene is TRBD1 (5 bases). CDR1 and CDR2 (germline): MNHEY, SVGAGI. This CDR3 has 14 residues. V lost 2 bases to trimming and J lost 8 bases, with 15 bases between them. CDR3 DNA sequence: TGTGCCAGCAGTTACGCCGAGGGGACTCGCGGCTACACCTTC. Translation gives CASSYAEGTRGYTF.

This clone showed up just a few times. The rearrangement joins TRBV28 to TRBJ2-1; 9 bases match TRBD1. The V and J ends lost 7 bases and 4 bases, in that order; junction bases with no gene match: 11. The germline V gene encodes CDR1 MDHEN and CDR2 SYDVKM. There are 16 residues in the CDR3. The CDR3 DNA sequence: TGTGCCAGCATTCCACCCGGGACAGGGTTGTACAATGAGCAGTTCTTC. As protein: CASIPPGTGLYNEQFF.

The V gene is TRBV2, the J gene TRBJ2-1, with a possible D match to TRBD1 (6 bases). The CDR3 is 19 residues long. CDR1 is SNHLY, CDR2 FYNNEI, per germline. The germline V and J ends were trimmed by 4 bases and 2 bases, with 24 bases remaining between them. CDR3 nucleotides: TGTGCCAGCAGTGTAGATTTTTGGTTTGGACAGACCCCCTACAATGAGCAGTTCTTC. Protein: CASSVDFWFGQTPYNEQFF.

The chain combines TRBV9 with TRBJ2-7; the D gene is possibly TRBD1 (6 bases). Trimming shortened V by 3 bases and J by 5 bases, and 9 bases separated the two germline ends. The CDR3 spans 12 residues. In germline, CDR1 is SGDLS, CDR2 YYNGEE. The CDR3 loop reads CASSGYRDEQYF. The CDR3 DNA reads as TGTGCCAGCAGCGGATACAGGGACGAGCAGTACTTC.

The chain is built from TRBV5-1 and TRBJ2-7; 12 bases agree with TRBD1. V lost 4 bases, J lost 7 bases, and 9 bases stayed unmatched. This CDR3 region has 15 residues. CDR1 and CDR2 from the germline V gene are SGHRS and YFSETQ. CDR3 in amino acids: CASSVTGQGAGEQYF. The CDR3 DNA follows: TGCGCCAGCAGCGTTACGGGACAGGGGGCAGGGGAGCAGTACTTC.

The gene calls are TRBV19 and TRBJ1-1; 9 nucleotides align to TRBD1. Germline assignment: CDR1 LNHDA and CDR2 SQIVND (reference sequence). This CDR3 has 13 amino acids. V shed 10 bases, J shed 4 bases, and the junction held 7 bases outside the gene matches. In DNA, the CDR3 is TGTGCCACATATCGGGACAGGGCCACTGAAGCTTTCTTT. Residues: CATYRDRATEAFF.

The count of this clone is one. V usage is TRBV4-1 and J usage is TRBJ2-7, with TRBD1 matching over 9 bases. J lost 2 bases, V lost 0 bases, and 5 bases had no gene match. CDR3 size: 16 residues. The germline gives CDR1 MGHRA, CDR2 YSYEKL. The CDR3 spells CASSQEEGQGTYEQYF. CDR3 DNA sequence: TGCGCCAGCAGCCAAGAAGAGGGACAGGGAACCTACGAGCAGTACTTC.

The V gene is TRBV7-3, the J gene TRBJ2-1; no definite D call. V was trimmed by 3 bases and J by 9 bases, leaving 12 bases between them. The CDR3 is 13 amino acids. CDR1 and CDR2 from the germline V gene are SGHTA and FQGTGA. CDR3 sequence (DNA): TGTGCCAGCAGCTTTATTAGCCTCGGTGAGCAGTTCTTC. This sequence encodes CASSFISLGEQFF.

The chain is built from TRBV4-1 and TRBJ2-1, with 9 bases identical to TRBD1. The ends lost 4 bases at V and 7 bases at J; junction bases unmatched: 8. The CDR3 has 15 amino acids. Per germline, CDR1 MGHRA and CDR2 YSYEKL. The CDR3 protein is CASSPGQGRWNEQFF. CDR3 sequence (DNA): TGCGCCAGCAGCCCAGGACAGGGGAGGTGGAATGAGCAGTTCTTC.

The chain is built from TRBV5-1 and TRBJ1-6; no definite D call. The germline CDR1 and CDR2 sequences are SGHRS and YFSETQ. The V end was cut by 0 bases, the J end by 7 bases, with 8 bases between. The CDR3 has 14 residues. In DNA, the CDR3 is TGCGCCAGCAGCTTGGTGTCCCCAAATTCACCCCTCCACTTT. It translates to CASSLVSPNSPLHF.

This chain connects TRBV28 to TRBJ2-7; 10 bases match TRBD1. Germline trimming cut 7 bases from V and 5 bases from J; bases unmatched to any gene: 8. Looked up from germline, CDR1 is MDHEN and CDR2 is SYDVKM. The CDR3 totals 14 residues. CDR3 loop: CASTPGTGVHEQYF. DNA for the CDR3: TGTGCCAGCACCCCCGGGACAGGGGTACACGAGCAGTACTTC.

The V and J genes are TRBV2 and TRBJ2-7; TRBD2 agrees at 10 bases. V was pared by 10 bases and J by 2 bases, with 2 bases of the junction left unmatched. Per the germline V gene, CDR1 is SNHLY and CDR2 is FYNNEI. This CDR3 has 12 residues. Here the CDR3 reads CATSGGTYEQYF. As DNA, the CDR3 is TGTGCCACTAGCGGGGGAACCTACGAGCAGTACTTC.

J is TRBJ2-5 and V is TRBV13; 9 bases agree with TRBD2. V shed 5 bases, J shed 5 bases, and the junction held 12 bases outside the gene matches. The germline gives CDR1 PRHDT, CDR2 FYEKMQ (reference sequence). The CDR3 is made up of 16 amino acids. CDR3 protein: CASSPGLAMGGETQYF. The DNA for the CDR3 is TGTGCCAGCAGCCCGGGACTAGCCATGGGAGGGGAGACCCAGTACTTC. Drawing the rest from reference TRBV13 and TRBJ2-5, the complete variable domain is AAGVIQSPRHLIKEKRETATLKCYPIPRHDTVYWYQQGPGQDPQFLISFYEKMQSDKGSIPDRFSAQQFSDYHSELNMSSLELGDSALYFCASSPGLAMGGETQYFGPGTRLLVL.

This sequence joins TRBV29-1 and TRBJ1-2; a possible D gene is TRBD1 (6 bases). The CDR3 length is 15 residues. Germline V gene sequence: CDR1 SQVTM, CDR2 ANQGSEA. The V gene lost 4 bases and the J gene lost 6 bases, with 21 bases spanning the gap. The CDR3 sequence: CSVVNIGQIRDGYTF. CDR3 in DNA: TGCAGCGTTGTAAACATCGGACAGATTCGGGATGGCTACACCTTC.

This clone has more than one count but fewer than ten. The chain employs TRBV10-3 and TRBJ2-1, with 10 bases fitting TRBD1. Germline CDR1 reads ENHRY; CDR2 reads SYGVKD. The trim removed 0 bases at V and 8 bases at J, leaving 7 bases unmatched. This CDR3 region has 16 residues. The CDR3 here is CAISESRDRGPDEQFF. The CDR3 DNA sequence: TGTGCCATCAGTGAGTCGCGCGACAGGGGGCCCGATGAGCAGTTCTTC.

This sequence joins TRBV7-2 and TRBJ2-7; D is unclear. Per the germline V gene, CDR1 is SGHTA and CDR2 is FQGNSA. The CDR3 length is 11 residues. V dropped 5 bases and J dropped 2 bases, with 4 bases sitting between them. The CDR3 loop is CASSPTYEQYF. DNA of the CDR3: TGTGCCAGCAGCCCCACCTACGAGCAGTACTTC. Using reference TRBV7-2 and TRBJ2-7 for the parts outside the CDR3, the full variable domain is GAGVSQSPSNKVTEKGKDVELRCDPISGHTALYWYRQSLGQGLEFLIYFQGNSAPDKSGLPSDRFSAERTGGSVSTLTIQRTQQEDSAVYLCASSPTYEQYFGPGTRLTVT.

V gene TRBV4-1 combines with J gene TRBJ1-1, with 9 bases aligning to TRBD1. The CDR3 is 19 amino acids. Germline CDR1 reads MGHRA; CDR2 reads YSYEKL. The ends lost 0 bases at V and 3 bases at J; junction bases unmatched: 14. This CDR3 reads CASSQDRSDRRTGDTEAFF. In nucleotides, the CDR3 is TGCGCCAGCAGCCAAGATAGATCGGACCGCCGGACAGGGGACACTGAAGCTTTCTTT.